These 27 T cell receptor beta chains came from one sample sequenced in a study of beta chain features in type 1 diabetes. All of the isolated RNA was reverse transcribed, so expressed TCRB transcripts were sequenced. The table came from immunoSEQ multiplex PCR; TCRdb's copy has only in-frame clones and leaves some out. The table shows approximately 140,000 clones, with 9.7% occurring only once. The sequenced sample was central memory CD4+ T cells from blood. These TCRs come from a woman between 40 and 50 years old in good health.

This clone was counted many times. The chain joins TRBV18 to TRBJ1-6; the D is unclear. The V end was cut by 3 bases, the J end by 15 bases, with 9 bases between. The CDR3 is 11 amino acids. Germline loops: CDR1 KGHSH, CDR2 LQKENI. CDR3 in amino acids: CASSPGRYLHF. CDR3 DNA sequence: TGTGCCAGCTCACCCGGCAGGTACCTCCACTTT.

The chain employs TRBV7-9 and TRBJ1-2, with unresolved D. CDR1 is SEHNR, CDR2 FQNEAQ, per germline (reference sequence). This CDR3 is 12 amino acids long. Trimming removed 0 bases from V and 8 bases from J, with 7 bases in between. The CDR3 here is CASSLAPGGYTF. The CDR3 region has the DNA TGTGCCAGCAGCTTAGCCCCGGGGGGCTACACCTTC.

This clone was recorded many times. The chain recombines TRBV2 with TRBJ2-7, with 9 bases identical to TRBD1. The germline gives CDR1 SNHLY, CDR2 FYNNEI. The CDR3 is made up of 13 amino acids. V lost 7 bases to trimming and J lost 6 bases; unmatched junction nucleotides: 7. The CDR3 DNA sequence: TGTGCCAGCACCCTCGGGGACAGGGCCGAGCAGTACTTC. As protein: CASTLGDRAEQYF.

This clone came up a few times. This rearrangement joins TRBV5-4 to TRBJ2-5; a possible D gene is TRBD1 (6 bases). Germline lookup yields CDR1 SGHNT and CDR2 YYREEE (reference sequence). The CDR3 is made up of 16 amino acids. The V end lost 3 bases, the J end lost 4 bases, and 19 bases lay between the germline ends. CDR3 amino acids: CASSSLGQGSGETQYF. The CDR3, as DNA: TGTGCCAGCAGCTCGCTGGGGCAGGGGAGCGGAGAGACCCAGTACTTC.

V usage is TRBV27 and J usage is TRBJ1-2; D is possibly TRBD1 (5 bases). Germline assignment: CDR1 MNHEY and CDR2 SMNVEV (reference sequence). The CDR3 is made up of 16 amino acids. Between the trimmed V and J ends, which lost 2 bases and 1 base, there was a span of 14 bases. The CDR3 DNA reads TGTGCCAGCAGTTTAAGGCAGGGAAGGGGTAACTATGGCTACACCTTC. This encodes CASSLRQGRGNYGYTF.

This clone was counted at least ten times. CDR3 sequence: CASSLLGAGNEQFF. The CDR3 DNA is TGTGCCAGTAGCCTTCTTGGGGCCGGCAATGAGCAGTTCTTC. The chain has TRBV19 and TRBJ2-1, with TRBD1 as a possible D gene (5 bases). This CDR3 is 14 amino acids long. V was clipped by 6 bases and J by 6 bases, with 15 bases between them. Germline assignment: CDR1 LNHDA and CDR2 SQIVND (reference sequence).

The rearrangement uses TRBV13 and TRBJ2-3, with 8 bases lining up with TRBD2. CDR1 is PRHDT, CDR2 FYEKMQ, per germline (reference sequence). V shed 2 bases, J shed 2 bases, and the junction held 3 bases outside the gene matches. This CDR3 comprises 15 residues. CDR3 protein: CASSLSGGHTDTQYF. The CDR3, as DNA: TGTGCCAGCAGCTTAAGCGGGGGCCACACAGATACGCAGTATTTT.

A few counts support this clone. J is TRBJ2-7 and V is TRBV7-2, with TRBD1 matching over 12 bases. The V segment lost 0 bases and the J segment 1 base; nucleotides outside the gene matches: 1. The germline V gene encodes CDR1 SGHTA and CDR2 FQGNSA. The length of the CDR3 is 16 residues. CDR3 in DNA: TGTGCCAGCAGCTTAGCGGGACAGGGGGCGTCCTACGAGCAGTACTTC. Residues: CASSLAGQGASYEQYF. Complete variable domain (other parts from reference TRBV7-2 and TRBJ2-7): GAGVSQSPSNKVTEKGKDVELRCDPISGHTALYWYRQSLGQGLEFLIYFQGNSAPDKSGLPSDRFSAERTGGSVSTLTIQRTQQEDSAVYLCASSLAGQGASYEQYFGPGTRLTVT.

The chain is built from TRBV7-9 and TRBJ1-6; 8 bases line up with TRBD1. Germline CDR1 SEHNR, CDR2 FQNEAQ (reference sequence). Germline trimming cut 5 bases from V and 5 bases from J; bases unmatched to any gene: 2. This CDR3 spans 14 amino acids. CDR3 region: CASSLTGDNSPLHF. As DNA, the CDR3 is TGTGCCAGCAGCCTGACAGGGGATAATTCACCCCTCCACTTT.

At least ten counts were recorded for this clone. The chain combines TRBV5-6 with TRBJ1-5; the D is unclear. The CDR3 spans 13 residues. Germline CDR1 and CDR2: SGHDT and YYEEEE. V lost 4 bases and J lost 8, with 13 bases in between. CDR3 DNA: TGTGCCAGCAGCCCCCCCCACGGGGAGCCCCAGCATTTT. Translated: CASSPPHGEPQHF.

This clone was counted between two and nine times. V and J are TRBV2 and TRBJ2-3; tentative D call: TRBD1 (5 bases). V shed 6 bases and J shed 4 bases, with 17 bases lying between them. Germline CDR1 is SNHLY and CDR2 is FYNNEI. CDR3 length equals 15 residues. The CDR3 loop reads CASSPGHITADTQYF. Written as DNA, the CDR3 is TGTGCCAGCAGCCCCGGACATATCACAGCAGATACGCAGTATTTT.

The sample holds many counts of this clone. The chain is built from TRBV7-2 and TRBJ2-7; the match to TRBD2 covers 7 bases. Per germline, CDR1 SGHTA and CDR2 FQGNSA. Trimming cost V 6 bases and J 2 bases; bases outside gene matches: 7. This CDR3 has 14 amino acids. DNA of the CDR3: TGTGCCAGCAGTTGGAGCGGGGAAGCCTACGAGCAGTACTTC. It translates to CASSWSGEAYEQYF.

This clone was counted many times. The rearrangement uses TRBV7-2 and TRBJ1-1, with D perhaps TRBD1 (5 bases). The CDR3 has 13 residues. V lost 5 bases, J lost 4 bases, and 11 bases lay in between. Germline lookup yields CDR1 SGHTA and CDR2 FQGNSA. The CDR3 coding sequence is TGTGCCAGCAGCCTAACCACAGGCACTGAAGCTTTCTTT. Translating gives CASSLTTGTEAFF.

This clone was detected ten times or more. The chain links TRBV10-3 to TRBJ1-2; 8 bases match TRBD1. Germline CDR1 ENHRY, CDR2 SYGVKD. The CDR3 consists of 17 residues. V dropped 0 bases and J dropped 7; count of bases not matched to a gene: 13. The CDR3 bases are TGTGCCATCAGTGAGTCGCCTTTCAGGGGGCCTAAACTTGGCTACACCTTC. Residues: CAISESPFRGPKLGYTF.

This chain links TRBV7-8 with TRBJ2-1, with 9 bases matching TRBD2. Germline lookup yields CDR1 SGHVS and CDR2 FQNEAQ. J was trimmed by 0 bases and V by 1 base; bases with no gene match: 10. The CDR3 totals 19 residues. The CDR3 region is CASSLGVAGARVSYNEQFF. The CDR3 DNA sequence: TGTGCCAGCAGCTTAGGAGTAGCGGGGGCCAGGGTCTCCTACAATGAGCAGTTCTTC.

This clone was seen a handful of times. The CDR3, as DNA: TGTGCCAGCAGGGGACAGGGGGGACATGAGCAGTTCTTC. Its translation is CASRGQGGHEQFF. The chain links TRBV27 to TRBJ2-1, with 11 bases aligning to TRBD1. V was pared by 6 bases and J by 8 bases, with 3 bases of the junction left unmatched. The germline V gene encodes CDR1 MNHEY and CDR2 SMNVEV (reference sequence). CDR3 size: 13 residues.

The J gene is TRBJ1-1, the V gene TRBV5-1, with D hard to call. The CDR3 is 14 amino acids. Germline loops: CDR1 SGHRS, CDR2 YFSETQ. V lost 0 bases and J lost 0, with 6 bases in between. CDR3 in amino acids: CASSLGALNTEAFF. For the CDR3, the DNA is TGCGCCAGCAGCTTGGGCGCATTGAACACTGAAGCTTTCTTT.

The chain is built from TRBV9 and TRBJ1-1; a possible D gene is TRBD1 (6 bases). V lost 0 bases to trimming and J lost 1 base, with 10 bases between them. Germline V gives CDR1 SGDLS, CDR2 YYNGEE. The CDR3 is made up of 15 amino acids. The CDR3 region is CASSVGTGQNTEAFF. CDR3 nucleotides: TGTGCCAGCAGCGTAGGCACGGGACAGAACACTGAAGCTTTCTTT.

V is TRBV14 and J is TRBJ1-4, with TRBD1 matching over 9 bases. Germline CDR1 SGHDN, CDR2 FVKESK. This CDR3 spans 14 amino acids. V shed 1 base and J 8 bases; nucleotides not matched to a gene: 2. Here the CDR3 DNA reads TGTGCCAGCAGCCAAGGGGACAGGGTAGAAAAACTGTTTTTT. Translating gives CASSQGDRVEKLFF.

The rearrangement uses TRBV5-1 and TRBJ2-3, with 12 bases identical to TRBD2. The length of the CDR3 is 20 residues. The V gene end was trimmed by 1 base and the J gene end by 0 bases; junction bases not matched to a gene: 12. The germline gives CDR1 SGHRS, CDR2 YFSETQ. This CDR3 reads CASSLPPSGGVTTSTDTQYF. For the CDR3, the DNA is TGCGCCAGCAGCTTGCCTCCTAGCGGGGGGGTCACCACTAGCACAGATACGCAGTATTTT.

The table lists this clone with a few counts. V is TRBV19 and J is TRBJ1-5; 9 nucleotides match TRBD1. The CDR3 consists of 16 residues. Germline CDR1 and CDR2: LNHDA and SQIVND (reference sequence). Trimming took 7 bases from V and 3 from J; bases not matched to a gene: 10. The CDR3 coding sequence is TGTGCCAGTACCTCAATGGGACAGGGCCTCAATCAGCCCCAGCATTTT. It encodes CASTSMGQGLNQPQHF.

This clone was detected only a few times. CDR3 residues: CASSYDLGGETQYF. DNA of the CDR3: TGTGCCAGCAGTTACGACCTGGGGGGGGAGACCCAGTACTTC. The rearrangement links TRBV6-6 to TRBJ2-5, with TRBD2 matching over 7 bases. CDR1 MNHNY and CDR2 SVGAGI come from the germline V gene (reference sequence). There are 14 residues in the CDR3. J was trimmed by 5 bases and V by 2 bases; bases with no gene match: 5.

This clone was seen many times. The chain has TRBV15 and TRBJ2-5, with D tentatively TRBD1 (6 bases). Germline CDR1 is LNHNV and CDR2 is YYDKDF (reference sequence). V was cut by 0 bases and J by 5 bases, with 7 bases left in between. This CDR3 spans 13 amino acids. The CDR3 region has the DNA TGTGCCACCAGCAGAGAGCAGGGGGAGACCCAGTACTTC. Its protein is CATSREQGETQYF.

This clone has just a few counts. CDR3 region: CASSFRRNSYEQYF. As DNA, the CDR3 is TGTGCCAGCAGCTTTCGGAGGAATTCCTACGAGCAGTACTTC. The V call is TRBV11-2, the J call TRBJ2-7, with D perhaps matching TRBD2 (5 bases). Germline CDR1 is SGHAT and CDR2 is FQNNGV. Between the trimmed V and J ends, which lost 3 bases and 1 base, there was a span of 10 bases. This CDR3 contains 14 residues.

The rearrangement joins TRBV6-1 to TRBJ2-3, with D possibly matching TRBD1 (7 bases). In germline, CDR1 is MNHNS, CDR2 SASEGT. The V and J ends lost 7 bases and 6 bases respectively, with 17 bases between them. The CDR3 loop spans 14 amino acids. The CDR3 region is CASTRRGTVDTQYF. Here the CDR3 DNA reads TGTGCCAGCACCCGGAGGGGGACAGTGGATACGCAGTATTTT.

At least ten counts were recorded for this clone. This chain uses TRBV7-9 with TRBJ2-3, with a tentative D call TRBD2 (6 bases). CDR1 is SEHNR and CDR2 is FQNEAQ in the germline V gene (reference sequence). The CDR3 has 14 amino acids. V gave up 3 bases and J gave up 4 bases, with 11 bases separating them. CDR3 loop: CASSFGGGSDTQYF. The CDR3 bases are TGTGCCAGCAGCTTTGGGGGAGGCTCAGATACGCAGTATTTT. Complete variable domain (other parts from reference TRBV7-9 and TRBJ2-3): DTGVSQNPRHKITKRGQNVTFRCDPISEHNRLYWYRQTLGQGPEFLTYFQNEAQLEKSRLLSDRFSAERPKGSFSTLEIQRTEQGDSAMYLCASSFGGGSDTQYFGPGTRLTVL.

This clone was picked up a small number of times. The chain combines TRBV15 with TRBJ1-2, with 11 bases aligning to TRBD1. This CDR3 contains 16 residues. The germline V gene has CDR1 LNHNV and CDR2 YYDKDF (reference sequence). V was pared by 4 bases and J by 2 bases, with 6 bases of the junction left unmatched. The CDR3 DNA sequence: TGTGCCACCAGCACACTGGGGGACAGGGGGAACTATGGCTACACCTTC. Protein sequence: CATSTLGDRGNYGYTF.